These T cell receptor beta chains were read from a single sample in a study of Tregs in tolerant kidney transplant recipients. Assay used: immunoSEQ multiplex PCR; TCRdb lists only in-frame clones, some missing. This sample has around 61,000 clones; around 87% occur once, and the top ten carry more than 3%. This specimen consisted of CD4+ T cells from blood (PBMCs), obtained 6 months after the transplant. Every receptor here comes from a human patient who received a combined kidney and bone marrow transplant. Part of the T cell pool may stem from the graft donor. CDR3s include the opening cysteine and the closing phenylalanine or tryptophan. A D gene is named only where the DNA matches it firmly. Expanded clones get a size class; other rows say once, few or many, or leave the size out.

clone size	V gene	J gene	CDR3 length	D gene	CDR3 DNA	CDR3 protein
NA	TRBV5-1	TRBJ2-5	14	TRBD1	TGCGCCAGCAGCCGGGACAGGGGTTGGGAGACCCAGTACTTC	CASSRDRGWETQYF
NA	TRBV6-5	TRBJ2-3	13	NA	TGTGCCAGCAGTTACTCGGAGGGGGATACGCAGTATTTT	CASSYSEGDTQYF
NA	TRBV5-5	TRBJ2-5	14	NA	TGTGCCAGCCGAAACCGGGACACACAAGAGACCCAGTACTTC	CASRNRDTQETQYF
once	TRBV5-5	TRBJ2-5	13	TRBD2	TGTGCCAGCAGCCGGGGAGGGAAAGAGACCCAGTACTTC	CASSRGGKETQYF
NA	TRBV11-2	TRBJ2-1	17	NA	TGTGCCAGCAGCCCAATCGGGGAAGGGCATACCTACAATGAGCAGTTCTTC	CASSPIGEGHTYNEQFF
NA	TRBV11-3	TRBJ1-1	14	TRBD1	TGTGCCATCAGCTACAGGGGACGGAACACTGAAGCTTTCTTT	CAISYRGRNTEAFF
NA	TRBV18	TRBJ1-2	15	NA	TGTGCCAGCTCCGCCGCTCCAGGGGTTCAGAATGGCTACACCTTC	CASSAAPGVQNGYTF
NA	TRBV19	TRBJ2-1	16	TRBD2	TGTGCCAGTAGTCCGTTTAGCGGGAGCTCCTACAATGAGCAGTTCTTC	CASSPFSGSSYNEQFF
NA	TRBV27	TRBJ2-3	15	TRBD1	TGTGCCAGCAGTTCTAGGGGACAGGGGACAGATACGCAGTATTTT	CASSSRGQGTDTQYF
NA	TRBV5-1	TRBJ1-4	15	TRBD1	TGCGCCAGCAGCAGGTCCGGGACAGGGGGAGAAAAACTGTTTTTT	CASSRSGTGGEKLFF
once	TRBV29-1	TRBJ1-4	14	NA	TGCAGCGTGGCCTCCCATGCAACTAATGAAAAACTGTTTTTT	CSVASHATNEKLFF
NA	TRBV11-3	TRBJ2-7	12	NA	TGTGCCAGCAGCTTAGCCGTTAACGAGCAGTACTTC	CASSLAVNEQYF
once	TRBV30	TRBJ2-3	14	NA	TGTGCCTGGACCCAGGGCCTAAGCACAGATACGCAGTATTTT	CAWTQGLSTDTQYF
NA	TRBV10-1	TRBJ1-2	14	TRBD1	TGCGCCAGCAGTGACTGGGACAGGTCTTGGGGCTACACCTTC	CASSDWDRSWGYTF
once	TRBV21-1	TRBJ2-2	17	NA	TGTGCCAGCAGCAAGTCTAGACTAGCGGGAAGCACCGGGGAGCTGTTTTTT	CASSKSRLAGSTGELFF
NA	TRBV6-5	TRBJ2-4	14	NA	TGTGCCAGCAGCGTGTCCCTAGCCAAAAACATTCAGTACTTC	CASSVSLAKNIQYF
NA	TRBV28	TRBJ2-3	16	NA	TGTGCCAGCTCCACGATAGGGGCCTCTAGCACAGATACGCAGTATTTT	CASSTIGASSTDTQYF
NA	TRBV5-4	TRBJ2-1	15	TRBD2	TGTGCCAGCAGCTTAGCGGGAGCGGGTTACAATGAGCAGTTCTTC	CASSLAGAGYNEQFF
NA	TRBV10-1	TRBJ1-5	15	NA	TGCGCCAGCAGTGAGTCGGGACACGGCCATCAGCCCCAGCATTTT	CASSESGHGHQPQHF
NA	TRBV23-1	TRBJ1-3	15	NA	TGCGCCAGCAGTCACTTGCATAGCTCTGGAAACACCATATATTTT	CASSHLHSSGNTIYF
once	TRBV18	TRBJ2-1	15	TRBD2	TGTGCCAGCTCACCACGAAACGGGGGGACCGATGAGCAGTTCTTC	CASSPRNGGTDEQFF
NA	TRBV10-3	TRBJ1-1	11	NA	TGTGCCATCAGCGCGGGAGATGAAGCTTTCTTT	CAISAGDEAFF
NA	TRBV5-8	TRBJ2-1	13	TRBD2	TGTGCCAGCAAGGGGACTAGCGGGAGGAAGGAGTTCTTC	CASKGTSGRKEFF
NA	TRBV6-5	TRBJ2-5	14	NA	TGTGCCAGCAGACGCCCAGGACAGATCCAGACCCAGTACTTC	CASRRPGQIQTQYF
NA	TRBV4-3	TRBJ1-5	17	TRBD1	TGCGCCAGCAGCCAAGATGCGACAGGGGTAGGACCTCAGCCCCAGCATTTT	CASSQDATGVGPQPQHF
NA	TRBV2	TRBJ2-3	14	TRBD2	TGTGCCAGCAGGACTAGCGGGTCGCTGGGTACGCAGTATTTT	CASRTSGSLGTQYF
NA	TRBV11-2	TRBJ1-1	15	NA	TGTGCCAGCAGCTTATCATCGACAGCGAACACTGAAGCTTTCTTT	CASSLSSTANTEAFF
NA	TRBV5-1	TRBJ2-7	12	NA	TGCGCCAGCAGCTCGGCGACAGAAGAGCAGTACTTC	CASSSATEEQYF
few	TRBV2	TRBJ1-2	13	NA	TGTGCCAGCAATGGACAGTCTAACTATGGCTACACCTTC	CASNGQSNYGYTF
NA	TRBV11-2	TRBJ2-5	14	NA	TGTGCCAGCAGCTTATTTTTGTCCGGGGAGACCCAGTACTTC	CASSLFLSGETQYF
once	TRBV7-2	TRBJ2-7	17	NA	TGTGCCAGCAGCTTAGGTAAATCTCAGGGCTACTCCTACGAGCAGTACTTC	CASSLGKSQGYSYEQYF
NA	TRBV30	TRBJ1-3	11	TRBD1	TGTGCCCGACAGGGAGGAAACACCATATATTTT	CARQGGNTIYF
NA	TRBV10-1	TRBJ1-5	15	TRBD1	TGCGCCAGCAACCCGACAGGGGATAGCAATCAGCCCCAGCATTTT	CASNPTGDSNQPQHF
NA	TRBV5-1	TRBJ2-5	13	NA	TGCGCCAGCAGCTTGGGGGGGCCGGAGACCCAGTACTTC	CASSLGGPETQYF
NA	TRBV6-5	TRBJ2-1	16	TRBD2	TGTGCCAGCAGTTATCGAGGTGGCGGGAGGAGAAATGAGCAGTTCTTC	CASSYRGGGRRNEQFF
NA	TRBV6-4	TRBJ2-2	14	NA	TGTGCCAGCAGTGAAAGGGAGCACACCGGGGAGCTGTTTTTT	CASSEREHTGELFF
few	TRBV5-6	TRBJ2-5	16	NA	TGTGCCAGCAGGGTCTCCCACTGGACAGTAATAGAGACCCAGTACTTC	CASRVSHWTVIETQYF
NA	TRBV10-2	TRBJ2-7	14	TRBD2	TGCGCCAGCACGGGGGGGGGCAGTCCGTACGAGCAGTACTTC	CASTGGGSPYEQYF
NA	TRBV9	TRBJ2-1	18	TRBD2	TGTGCCAGCAGCGTAGTTAGCGGGAGGGCCGATGACTACAATGAGCAGTTCTTC	CASSVVSGRADDYNEQFF
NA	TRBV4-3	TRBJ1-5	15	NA	TGCGCCAGCAGCCAAAAACAGGACTACAATCAGCCCCAGCATTTT	CASSQKQDYNQPQHF
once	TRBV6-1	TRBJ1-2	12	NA	TGTGCCAGCGAAAAGCAGGGCAGAGGCTACACCTTC	CASEKQGRGYTF
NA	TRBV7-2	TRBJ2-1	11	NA	TGTGCCAGCAGCGCGTACAATGAGCAGTTCTTC	CASSAYNEQFF